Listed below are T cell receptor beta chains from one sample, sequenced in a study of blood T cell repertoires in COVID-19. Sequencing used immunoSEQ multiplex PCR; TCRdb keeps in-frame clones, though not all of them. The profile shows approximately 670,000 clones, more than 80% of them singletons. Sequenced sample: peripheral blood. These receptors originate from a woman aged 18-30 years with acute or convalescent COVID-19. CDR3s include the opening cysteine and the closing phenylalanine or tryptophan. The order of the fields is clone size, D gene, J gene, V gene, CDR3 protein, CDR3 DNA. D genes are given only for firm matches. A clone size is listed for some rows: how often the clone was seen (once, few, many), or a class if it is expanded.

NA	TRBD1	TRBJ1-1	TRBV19	CASGQGNEAFF	TGTGCCAGCGGACAGGGGAACGAAGCTTTCTTT
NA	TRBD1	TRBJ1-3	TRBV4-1	CASSQKGWDRGRRAGGNTIYF	TGCGCCAGCAGCCAAAAGGGGTGGGACAGGGGGCGCCGGGCCGGTGGAAACACCATATATTTT
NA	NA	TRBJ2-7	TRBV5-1	CASSLGPGKRYEQYF	TGCGCCAGCAGCTTGGGGCCAGGGAAACGATACGAGCAGTACTTC
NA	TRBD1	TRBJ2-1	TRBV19	CASSMDRSYNEQFF	TGTGCCAGTAGTATGGACAGGTCCTACAATGAGCAGTTCTTC
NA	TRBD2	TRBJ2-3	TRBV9	CASSRQTSGVKDTQYF	TGTGCCAGCAGCAGACAGACTAGCGGGGTTAAAGATACGCAGTATTTT
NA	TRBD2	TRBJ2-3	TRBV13	CASSLPSGGTTDTQYF	TGTGCCAGCAGCTTACCGAGCGGGGGCACCACAGATACGCAGTATTTT
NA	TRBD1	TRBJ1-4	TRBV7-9	CASSSGQDFTTNEKLFF	TGTGCCAGCAGCTCCGGACAGGATTTTACAACTAATGAAAAACTGTTTTTT
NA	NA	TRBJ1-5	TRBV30	CARRQPVHYSNQPQHF	TGTGCCCGAAGACAGCCTGTACATTATAGCAATCAGCCCCAGCATTTT
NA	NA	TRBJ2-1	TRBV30	CAWSVRKGISYNEQFF	TGTGCCTGGAGTGTACGTAAGGGGATCTCCTACAATGAGCAGTTCTTC
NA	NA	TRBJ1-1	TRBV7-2	CASSLLGARTEAFF	TGTGCCAGCAGCTTATTGGGGGCGCGGACTGAAGCTTTCTTT
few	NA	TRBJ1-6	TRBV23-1	CASSLPLNGPGRNSPLHF	TGCGCCAGCAGTCTACCTTTAAATGGGCCAGGTCGGAATTCACCCCTCCACTTT
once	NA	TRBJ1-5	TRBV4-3	CASSQGGVGQPQHF	TGCGCCAGCAGCCAAGGGGGGGTCGGCCAGCCCCAGCATTTT
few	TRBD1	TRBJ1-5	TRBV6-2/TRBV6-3	CASSYPEDRAQPQHF	TGTGCCAGCAGTTACCCCGAAGACAGGGCCCAGCCCCAGCATTTT
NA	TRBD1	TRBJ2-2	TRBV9	CASSPRDRRTGELFF	TGTGCCAGCAGCCCCCGGGACAGAAGAACCGGGGAGCTGTTTTTT
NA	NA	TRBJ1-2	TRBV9	CASSAGQWGYTF	TGTGCCAGCAGCGCCGGACAGTGGGGCTACACCTTC
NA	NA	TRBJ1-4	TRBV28	CASRLNLGKLFF	TGTGCCAGCAGACTAAATTTGGGAAAACTGTTTTTT
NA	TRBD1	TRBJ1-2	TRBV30	CASQGVDYGYTF	TGTGCCAGCCAGGGGGTTGACTATGGCTACACCTTC
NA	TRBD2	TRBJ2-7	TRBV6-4	CASRTKAGDYYEQYF	TGTGCCAGCAGGACAAAAGCGGGGGACTACTACGAGCAGTACTTC
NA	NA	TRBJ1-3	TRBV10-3	CAIALGGRSGNTIYF	TGTGCCATCGCTCTTGGGGGGAGGTCTGGAAACACCATATATTTT
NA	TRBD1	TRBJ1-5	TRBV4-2	CASSQDKGHRGEQPQHF	TGTGCCAGCAGCCAAGATAAGGGGCACAGGGGGGAACAGCCCCAGCATTTT
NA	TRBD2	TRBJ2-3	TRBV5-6	CASSLEGLAGITDTQYF	TGTGCCAGCAGCTTGGAGGGGTTAGCGGGGATCACAGATACGCAGTATTTT
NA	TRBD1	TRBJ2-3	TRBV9	CASSYSRDRGRDTQYF	TGTGCCAGCAGTTATTCCCGGGACAGGGGAAGAGATACGCAGTATTTT
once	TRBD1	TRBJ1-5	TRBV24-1	CATSDTGQGVGQPQHF	TGTGCCACCAGTGATACCGGACAGGGAGTGGGACAGCCCCAGCATTTT
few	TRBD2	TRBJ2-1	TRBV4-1	CASSQPPGLAGGRGNEQFF	TGCGCCAGCAGCCAACCCCCCGGACTAGCGGGGGGGCGCGGTAATGAGCAGTTCTTC
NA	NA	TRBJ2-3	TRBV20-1	CSASKPGTRGTQYF	TGCAGTGCTAGTAAGCCCGGTACCAGGGGAACGCAGTATTTT
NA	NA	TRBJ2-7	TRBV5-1	CASSLGPEQNYEQYF	TGCGCCAGCAGCTTGGGCCCCGAACAGAACTACGAGCAGTACTTC
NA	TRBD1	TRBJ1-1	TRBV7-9	CASSPPGQGFKAFF	TGTGCCAGCAGCCCACCGGGACAGGGTTTTAAAGCTTTCTTT
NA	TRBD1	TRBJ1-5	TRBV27	CASSTGDRAQQPQHF	TGTGCCAGCAGCACCGGGGACAGGGCTCAACAGCCCCAGCATTTT
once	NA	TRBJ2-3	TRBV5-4	CASSLASGDTQYF	TGTGCCAGCAGCTTGGCCTCGGGGGATACGCAGTATTTT
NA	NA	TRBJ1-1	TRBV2	CASTWDQGSHTEAFF	TGTGCCAGCACCTGGGACCAGGGGTCCCACACTGAAGCTTTCTTT
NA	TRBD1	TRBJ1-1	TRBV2	CASSGDRADTEAFF	TGTGCCAGCAGTGGGGACAGGGCGGACACTGAAGCTTTCTTT
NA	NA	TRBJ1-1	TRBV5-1	CASSLDAVGEAFF	TGCGCCAGCAGCTTGGACGCGGTGGGTGAAGCTTTCTTT
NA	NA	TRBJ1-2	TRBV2	CARSGEGAGRDGYTF	TGTGCCAGGTCAGGGGAAGGGGCTGGTCGGGATGGCTACACCTTC
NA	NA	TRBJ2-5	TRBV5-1	CASSSILSGTQYF	TGCGCCAGCAGCTCCATCCTATCAGGGACCCAGTACTTC
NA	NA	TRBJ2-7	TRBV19	CASSIAGSSYEQYF	TGTGCCAGTAGTATAGCGGGATCCTCCTACGAGCAGTACTTC
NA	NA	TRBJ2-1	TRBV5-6	CASSHPGASYNEQFF	TGTGCCAGCAGCCACCCAGGGGCCTCCTACAATGAGCAGTTCTTC
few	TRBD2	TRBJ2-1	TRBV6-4	CASSDTSGVNEQFF	TGTGCCAGCAGTGATACTAGCGGAGTAAATGAGCAGTTCTTC
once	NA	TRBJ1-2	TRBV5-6	CASSPNGGYSNYGYTF	TGTGCCAGCAGCCCCAATGGGGGGTACTCTAACTATGGCTACACCTTC
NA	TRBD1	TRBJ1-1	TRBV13	CASSLGQGATEAFF	TGTGCCAGCAGCTTAGGACAGGGGGCGACTGAAGCTTTCTTT
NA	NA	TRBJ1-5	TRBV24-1	CATSDPLDKSNQPQHF	TGTGCCACCAGTGACCCCCTTGACAAGAGCAATCAGCCCCAGCATTTT
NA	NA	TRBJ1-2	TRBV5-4	CASSWDGGGGTF	TGTGCCAGCAGCTGGGATGGGGGCGGTGGCACCTTC
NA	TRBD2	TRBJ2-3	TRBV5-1	CASSSDLAGGTDTQYF	TGCGCCAGCAGCTCGGACCTAGCGGGGGGCACAGATACGCAGTATTTT
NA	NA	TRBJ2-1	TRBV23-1	CASSQYFLYNEQFF	TGCGCCAGCAGTCAATATTTCCTATACAATGAGCAGTTCTTC
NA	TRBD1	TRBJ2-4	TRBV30	CAWSVRDRINIQYF	TGTGCCTGGAGTGTAAGGGACAGGATAAACATTCAGTACTTC
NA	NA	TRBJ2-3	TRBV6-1	CASSDWTGTDTQYF	TGTGCCAGCAGTGATTGGACAGGCACAGATACGCAGTATTTT
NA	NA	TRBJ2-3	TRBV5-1	CASSTDFASTDTQYF	TGCGCCAGCAGCACGGACTTCGCTAGCACAGATACGCAGTATTTT
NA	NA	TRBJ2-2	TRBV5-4	CASSRAGGRIAGELFF	TGTGCCAGCAGCCGGGCCGGGGGGCGCATCGCCGGGGAGCTGTTTTTT
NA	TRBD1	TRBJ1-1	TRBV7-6	CASSSGTGAFF	TGTGCCAGCAGCTCAGGGACAGGAGCTTTCTTT
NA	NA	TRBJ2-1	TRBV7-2	CASSTNTRPTYNEQFF	TGTGCCAGCAGTACTAATACGCGGCCGACCTACAATGAGCAGTTCTTC
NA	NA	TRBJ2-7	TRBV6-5	CASSYPGSEQYF	TGTGCCAGCAGTTACCCCGGGAGCGAGCAGTACTTC
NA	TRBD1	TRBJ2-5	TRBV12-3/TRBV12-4	CASIWDRQETQYF	TGTGCCAGCATCTGGGACAGGCAAGAGACCCAGTACTTC
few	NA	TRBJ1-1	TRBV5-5	CASSSKIPGEAFF	TGTGCCAGCAGCTCGAAAATTCCGGGTGAAGCTTTCTTT
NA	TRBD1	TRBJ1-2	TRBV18	CASSPDRADGYTF	TGTGCCAGCTCACCGGACAGGGCGGATGGCTACACCTTC
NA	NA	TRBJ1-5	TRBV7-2	CASSLEGYQPQHF	TGTGCCAGCAGCCTAGAGGGGTATCAGCCCCAGCATTTT
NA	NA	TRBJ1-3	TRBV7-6	CASSPTVLKMDGNTIYF	TGTGCCAGCAGCCCGACAGTGCTAAAGATGGATGGAAACACCATATATTTT